Following are 10 T cell receptor beta chains from one sample sequenced in a study of vaccination effects on CD4 cells after COVID-19 (dated 2022 in TCRdb). Receptors were amplified or captured by the immunoSEQ multiplex PCR assay. TCRdb retrieved this table from immuneACCESS and kept in-frame rearrangements only. Not all clones are present; in checked studies, unresolved V genes account for under half, and no reason is known for the remainder. The sample yields about 76,000 clones; 70% to 80% were counted once. Clones ranked in the top ten supply about 2% of the sample. These receptors are not linked to any known antigen. After less than 13 days of culture, CD4+ T cells were isolated with the EasySep CD4+ T cell isolation kit. The specimen comprised CD4+ T cells from PBMCs cultured without peptide, sampled before COVID-19 vaccination. Receptors originate from a human donor who received a COVID-19 vaccine.

The chain carries TRBV23-1 and TRBJ2-2; D is unclear. TRBV23-1 is an ORF, and what it does is uncertain. Trimming shortened V by 3 bases and J by 2 bases, and 16 bases separated the two germline ends. CDR3 length: 17 residues. This CDR3 reads CASSQVQVRGNTGELFF. The CDR3 coding sequence is TGCGCCAGCAGTCAGGTTCAGGTAAGAGGTAACACCGGGGAGCTGTTTTTT.

The chain recombines TRBV5-1 with TRBJ1-1; D gene ambiguous. In germline, CDR1 is SGHRS, CDR2 YFSETQ. V lost 0 bases to trimming and J lost 0 bases, with 3 bases between them. The CDR3 runs to 13 residues. As DNA, the CDR3 is TGCGCCAGCAGCTTGGGCTTGAACACTGAAGCTTTCTTT. Amino acids: CASSLGLNTEAFF.

This chain joins TRBV18 and TRBJ2-2, with D perhaps matching TRBD2 (6 bases). The CDR3 runs 16 residues. Looked up from germline, CDR1 is KGHSH and CDR2 is LQKENI. Trimming pared 1 base from V and 5 bases from J, leaving 14 bases between. CDR3 coding DNA: TGTGCCAGCTCACCACGGGGGACTGGGAATACCGGGGAGCTGTTTTTT. Translated, it gives CASSPRGTGNTGELFF.

J is TRBJ2-1 and V is TRBV19; D is undetermined. Germline CDR1 is LNHDA and CDR2 is SQIVND (reference sequence). CDR3 length: 18 amino acids. The V end was cut by 3 bases, the J end by 0 bases, with 18 bases between. DNA for the CDR3: TGTGCCAGTAGTATCCTTGGGGTTGTCTCGAGCTCCTACAATGAGCAGTTCTTC. It specifies CASSILGVVSSSYNEQFF.

The chain combines TRBV6-4 with TRBJ2-1, with TRBD1 identical over 11 bases. CDR3 size: 12 residues. CDR1 and CDR2 (germline): MRHNA, SNTAGT. V lost 10 bases and J lost 6; bases outside the gene matches: 2. CDR3 DNA sequence: TGTGCCACGGGGACAGGGGGCAATGAGCAGTTCTTC. It specifies CATGTGGNEQFF.

This sequence joins TRBV18 and TRBJ2-2; D may be TRBD1 (6 bases). V was trimmed by 3 bases and J by 0 bases, leaving 17 bases between them. The CDR3 covers 18 residues. Germline V gene lookup returns CDR1 KGHSH and CDR2 LQKENI. The CDR3 nucleotides read TGTGCCAGCTCACCGACAGGACAGAAGATTTCGAACACCGGGGAGCTGTTTTTT. Protein product: CASSPTGQKISNTGELFF.

The chain links TRBV5-1 to TRBJ1-4; 9 bases align to TRBD1. Germline V lookup: CDR1 SGHRS, CDR2 YFSETQ. CDR3 length: 16 amino acids. The V and J ends lost 0 bases and 8 bases, in that order; junction bases with no gene match: 8. CDR3 amino acids: CASSLETGGGGEKLFF. Here the CDR3 DNA reads TGCGCCAGCAGCTTGGAAACAGGGGGCGGGGGAGAAAAACTGTTTTTT.

CDR3 loop: CATSAGPYGYTF. CDR3 coding DNA: TGTGCCACCAGTGCAGGGCCCTATGGCTACACCTTC. The rearrangement uses TRBV24-1 and TRBJ1-2, with a tentative D call TRBD1 (5 bases). With 5 bases removed from V and 4 bases from J, the gap between germline ends came to 7 bases. The germline V gene has CDR1 KGHDR and CDR2 SFDVKD. CDR3 length equals 12 residues.

The chain links TRBV7-3 to TRBJ2-5; TRBD1 matches at 10 bases. Germline assignment: CDR1 SGHTA and CDR2 FQGTGA. Unmatched junction bases numbered 8, after V lost 5 bases and J lost 5 bases. CDR3 size: 15 residues. The CDR3 coding sequence is TGTGCCAGCAGCCCCGGGACAGGGGTTTTGGAGACCCAGTACTTC. It yields the protein CASSPGTGVLETQYF.

The rearrangement joins TRBV29-1 to TRBJ1-2; D possibly corresponds to TRBD1 (5 bases). V lost 7 bases to trimming and J lost 4 bases, with 13 bases between them. From germline, CDR1 is SQVTM and CDR2 ANQGSEA. This CDR3 has 12 amino acids. The DNA for the CDR3 is TGCAGCGCTTCAGACAGAACCTATGGCTACACCTTC. It is translated as CSASDRTYGYTF.